These 24 T cell receptor beta chains were sequenced from one sample in a study of shared clonotypes between healthy human individuals. Sequencing was performed with immunoSEQ multiplex PCR; in TCRdb, only in-frame clones are kept and a portion is missing. The sample yields approximately 120,000 clones, 68% seen once. The specimen sequenced was memory CD8+ T cells sorted from blood. The subset was: CD45RO+ cells pooled with CCR7-negative TemRA cells. These receptors all stem from a woman younger than 45 in good health.

The V call is TRBV5-6, the J call TRBJ1-1, with D maybe TRBD1 (5 bases). V was pared by 3 bases and J by 5 bases, with 23 bases between. The germline V gene encodes CDR1 SGHDT and CDR2 YYEEEE. The CDR3 runs 17 residues. In nucleotides, the CDR3 is TGTGCCAGCAGCTCGGCCCTCAGGGAATTGACGGGAACTGAAGCTTTCTTT. This sequence encodes CASSSALRELTGTEAFF.

The chain recombines TRBV27 with TRBJ2-1; D is uncertain. V was clipped by 3 bases and J by 2 bases, with 11 bases between them. The CDR3 loop spans 15 amino acids. Germline V lookup: CDR1 MNHEY, CDR2 SMNVEV (reference sequence). CDR3 bases: TGTGCCAGCAGTTTCAAAGGTCCCGCCTACAATGAGCAGTTCTTC. Protein product: CASSFKGPAYNEQFF.

V and J are TRBV6-4 and TRBJ2-1, with 7 nucleotides matching TRBD2. The V segment lost 2 bases and the J segment 4 bases; nucleotides outside the gene matches: 5. The germline V gene encodes CDR1 MRHNA and CDR2 SNTAGT. CDR3 length equals 15 residues. This CDR3 is CASSDLAGEYNEQFF. DNA of the CDR3: TGTGCCAGCAGTGACCTCGCGGGAGAATACAATGAGCAGTTCTTC.

The chain joins TRBV25-1 to TRBJ2-3; 7 bases map to TRBD2. V dropped 6 bases and J dropped 3; count of bases not matched to a gene: 6. This CDR3 region has 14 residues. Looked up from germline, CDR1 is MGHDK and CDR2 is SYGVNS. The CDR3, as DNA: TGTGCCAGCAGAATGGGGGGGACGACAGATACGCAGTATTTT. It is translated as CASRMGGTTDTQYF.

This chain uses TRBV7-8 with TRBJ2-5; TRBD2 might be the D (6 bases). The DNA end is a closer match to TRBJ2-7, so the J assignment may be wrong. CDR3 length: 16 amino acids. Germline V gives CDR1 SGHVS, CDR2 FQNEAQ. The CDR3 DNA sequence: TGTGCCAGCAGCCGGGATGGGGCTAGCGTCTCCTACGAGCAGTACTTC. It yields the protein CASSRDGASVSYEQYF.

V is TRBV15 and J is TRBJ2-2; D is uncertain. This CDR3 comprises 15 residues. Trimming left V 1 base short and J 3 bases short, with 9 bases between. Per the germline V gene, CDR1 is LNHNV and CDR2 is YYDKDF (reference sequence). The CDR3 region has the DNA TGTGCCACCAGCAGAGTGTCTACTTACACCGGGGAGCTGTTTTTT. This encodes CATSRVSTYTGELFF. The full variable domain, its missing parts supplied by reference TRBV15 and TRBJ2-2, is DAMVIQNPRYQVTQFGKPVTLSCSQTLNHNVMYWYQQKSSQAPKLLFHYYDKDFNNEADTPDNFQSRRPNTSFCFLDIRSPGLGDTAMYLCATSRVSTYTGELFFGEGSRLTVL.

This sequence joins TRBV4-1 and TRBJ2-6, with D possibly being TRBD2 (5 bases). CDR1 and CDR2 (germline): MGHRA, YSYEKL. This CDR3 contains 20 residues. The V end lost 2 bases, the J end lost 2 bases, and 22 bases lay between the germline ends. The CDR3: CASSQSTPVWLRAGANVLTF. CDR3 coding DNA: TGCGCCAGCAGCCAATCCACCCCGGTCTGGCTGCGGGCTGGGGCCAACGTCCTGACTTTC.

The chain employs TRBV7-9 and TRBJ1-5; D gene uncertain. V was shortened by 6 bases and J by 3 bases, with 12 bases between the two germline ends. Germline CDR1 and CDR2: SEHNR and FQNEAQ (reference sequence). The CDR3 totals 14 residues. CDR3 amino acids: CASSSDIFNQPQHF. The CDR3 nucleotides read TGTGCCAGCAGTTCCGACATATTCAATCAGCCCCAGCATTTT.

The CDR3 region has the DNA TGTGCCAGCAGTGACAGACTCTACAATGAGCAGTTCTTC. Translated: CASSDRLYNEQFF. This chain links TRBV6-4 with TRBJ2-1; D gene unclear. Germline V gene data show CDR1 as MRHNA and CDR2 as SNTAGT. CDR3 length equals 13 residues. V was pared by 2 bases and J by 3 bases, with 5 bases between.

As concerns this clone: Other nucleotide sequences from this sample produce the same CDR3. The CDR3 protein is CASSSTGANQPQHF. CDR3 in DNA: TGTGCCAGCTCATCAACGGGGGCAAATCAGCCCCAGCATTTT. The chain is built from TRBV18 and TRBJ1-5, with D perhaps matching TRBD1 (6 bases). With 5 bases removed from V and 4 bases from J, the gap between germline ends came to 12 bases. The CDR3 covers 14 residues. The germline V gene encodes CDR1 KGHSH and CDR2 LQKENI.

V is TRBV9 and J is TRBJ2-3; 11 bases fit TRBD2. The CDR3 loop spans 12 amino acids. V was pared by 3 bases and J by 13 bases, with 4 bases of the junction left unmatched. Germline-derived CDR1 and CDR2 are SGDLS and YYNGEE. The CDR3 region has the DNA TGTGCCAGCAGCGACACTAGCGGGAGAAAGTATTTT. Protein sequence: CASSDTSGRKYF. Full variable domain (missing parts from reference TRBV9 and TRBJ2-3): DSGVTQTPKHLITATGQRVTLRCSPRSGDLSVYWYQQSLDQGLQFLIQYYNGEERAKGNILERFSAQQFPDLHSELNLSSLELGDSALYFCASSDTSGRKYFGPGTRLTVL.

At least ten counts were recorded for this clone. This chain uses TRBV4-1 with TRBJ2-5; possibly TRBD2 for D (5 bases). The V end was cut by 0 bases, the J end by 5 bases, with 10 bases between. The germline CDR1 and CDR2 sequences are MGHRA and YSYEKL. The CDR3 sequence is 14 residues long. The CDR3 sequence: CASSQEAEVETQYF. CDR3 bases: TGCGCCAGCAGCCAAGAAGCGGAAGTGGAGACCCAGTACTTC.

The chain employs TRBV7-9 and TRBJ2-1, with 8 nucleotides matching TRBD1. Germline loops: CDR1 SEHNR, CDR2 FQNEAQ (reference sequence). CDR3 length: 15 amino acids. The J segment lost 6 bases and the V segment lost 7 bases, leaving 11 bases of the junction unmatched. The CDR3 region has the DNA TGTGCCAGCACCCACGGGACAGGATTGAGCAATGAGCAGTTCTTC. The encoded protein is CASTHGTGLSNEQFF.

This clone was counted a few times. The chain carries TRBV7-3 and TRBJ1-2; 7 bases fit TRBD1. V was clipped by 2 bases and J by 5 bases; unmatched bases: 8. The CDR3 contains 15 residues. Germline V gene sequence: CDR1 SGHTA, CDR2 FQGTGA. CDR3 in amino acids: CASSLPHGQVYGYTF. The CDR3 DNA follows: TGTGCCAGCAGCTTACCCCATGGACAGGTATATGGCTACACCTTC. The full variable domain, in which reference TRBV7-3 and TRBJ1-2 provide the parts outside the CDR3, is GAGVSQTPSNKVTEKGKYVELRCDPISGHTALYWYRQSLGQGPEFLIYFQGTGAADDSGLPNDRFFAVRPEGSVSTLKIQRTERGDSAVYLCASSLPHGQVYGYTFGSGTRLTVV.

This clone was recorded many times. The genes are TRBV5-5 and TRBJ2-3, with TRBD2 matching 9 bases. The CDR3 is made up of 15 amino acids. V lost 4 bases, J lost 5 bases, and 8 bases stayed unmatched. The germline V gene has CDR1 SGHKS and CDR2 YYEKEE (reference sequence). The CDR3 DNA reads TGTGCCAGCAGCGAGCAGCGGGAGGTTGTAGATACGCAGTATTTT. This translates into CASSEQREVVDTQYF. Filled out from reference TRBV5-5 and TRBJ2-3, the complete variable domain reads DAGVTQSPTHLIKTRGQQVTLRCSPISGHKSVSWYQQVLGQGPQFIFQYYEKEERGRGNFPDRFSARQFPNYSSELNVNALLLGDSALYLCASSEQREVVDTQYFGPGTRLTVL.

This clone has at least ten counts. V gene TRBV27 combines with J gene TRBJ2-2; 9 nucleotides agree with TRBD1. Per the germline V gene, CDR1 is MNHEY and CDR2 is SMNVEV (reference sequence). Germline trimming cut 5 bases from V and 5 bases from J; bases unmatched to any gene: 9. CDR3 length: 16 amino acids. CDR3 sequence: CASSAAPGQGTGELFF. As DNA, the CDR3 is TGTGCCAGCAGTGCCGCCCCGGGACAGGGAACCGGGGAGCTGTTTTTT.

This clone occurred a few times. V and J are TRBV2 and TRBJ2-1, with 7 bases that match TRBD2. J was trimmed by 4 bases and V by 8 bases; bases with no gene match: 5. The CDR3 loop spans 13 amino acids. Germline CDR1 is SNHLY and CDR2 is FYNNEI. The DNA of the CDR3 is TGTGCCAGCTCGGGGGGACTTTACAATGAGCAGTTCTTC. Amino acid sequence: CASSGGLYNEQFF.

The rearrangement uses TRBV5-4 and TRBJ2-7, with D perhaps assigned TRBD1 or TRBD2 (5 bases each). Germline CDR1 SGHNT, CDR2 YYREEE (reference sequence). The CDR3 runs 13 residues. Trimming pared 4 bases from V and 4 bases from J, leaving 12 bases between. CDR3: CASSTLGDYEQYF. For the CDR3, the DNA is TGTGCCAGCAGCACTCTGGGGGATTACGAGCAGTACTTC.

This clone has ten or more counts. The chain combines TRBV7-9 with TRBJ1-2; tentatively, D is TRBD1 (6 bases). V was trimmed by 4 bases and J by 3 bases, leaving 9 bases between them. The germline CDR1 and CDR2 sequences are SEHNR and FQNEAQ (reference sequence). This CDR3 is built from 13 residues. The CDR3 loop is CASSSRTDYGYTF. The CDR3, as DNA: TGTGCCAGCAGCTCCAGGACAGACTATGGCTACACCTTC.

The genes are TRBV9 and TRBJ2-3; D is unresolved. The V and J ends lost 6 bases and 2 bases respectively, with 16 bases between them. Per the germline V gene, CDR1 is SGDLS and CDR2 is YYNGEE. This CDR3 is 15 amino acids long. CDR3 loop: CASTSDETYTDTQYF. CDR3 sequence (DNA): TGTGCCAGCACAAGCGACGAAACCTACACAGATACGCAGTATTTT. The complete variable domain, with remaining parts taken from reference TRBV9 and TRBJ2-3, reads DSGVTQTPKHLITATGQRVTLRCSPRSGDLSVYWYQQSLDQGLQFLIQYYNGEERAKGNILERFSAQQFPDLHSELNLSSLELGDSALYFCASTSDETYTDTQYFGPGTRLTVL.

This clone was observed once. The rearrangement uses TRBV4-1 and TRBJ1-3, with no clear D. This CDR3 spans 15 amino acids. Germline V CDR1 and CDR2: MGHRA, YSYEKL. V was trimmed by 1 base and J by 4 bases, leaving 11 bases between them. Here the CDR3 reads CASSQVPGSGNTIYF. CDR3 nucleotide sequence: TGCGCCAGCAGCCAAGTCCCGGGGAGCGGAAACACCATATATTTT.

This clone was seen more than once but under ten times. The chain employs TRBV29-1 and TRBJ2-1; a weak D match, TRBD2 (6 bases). Germline CDR1 SQVTM, CDR2 ANQGSEA. CDR3 length equals 14 residues. V was shortened by 4 bases and J by 6 bases, with 16 bases between the two germline ends. The CDR3 DNA reads as TGCAGCGTTGTGGGCCCCTACGGGGGCAATGAGCAGTTCTTC. Translated: CSVVGPYGGNEQFF.

The gene calls are TRBV6-5 and TRBJ2-2; 10 bases are a match to TRBD1. The junction had 8 bases not matched to a gene; V was cut back by 6 bases and J by 7 bases. The CDR3 extends over 15 amino acids. The germline CDR1 and CDR2 sequences are MNHEY and SVGAGI. CDR3 bases: TGTGCCAGCAGCCCCGGGACAGGGGAGGTCGGGGAGCTGTTTTTT. It translates to CASSPGTGEVGELFF.

The chain uses TRBV27 and TRBJ2-7; D might be TRBD2 (6 bases). This CDR3 has 14 residues. V lost 8 bases and J lost 2, with 16 bases in between. Germline V gene data show CDR1 as MNHEY and CDR2 as SMNVEV (reference sequence). The CDR3 loop reads CASGPGTGTYEQYF. Here the CDR3 DNA reads TGTGCCAGCGGCCCGGGGACTGGAACCTACGAGCAGTACTTC.